Presented here are 19 T cell receptor beta chains from one specimen sequenced in a study of cytomegalovirus exposure and HLA in healthy donors. PCR was performed using 60 Vbeta and 13 Jbeta primers. Produced via immunoSEQ multiplex PCR; TCRdb's table is partial and in-frame only. The table shows 120,000 to 150,000 clones, with 79% occurring only once. The sequencing sample was made of PBMCs. The receptors were sampled from a man aged 18 to 30 in good health and CMV-seronegative.

This chain connects TRBV6-5 to TRBJ2-7, with TRBD1 matching over 8 bases. The CDR3 extends over 15 amino acids. V gave up 0 bases and J gave up 7 bases; unmatched junction bases: 8. CDR1 MNHEY and CDR2 SVGAGI come from the germline V gene. The CDR3 DNA follows: TGTGCCAGCAGTTACTCGATTCTGCAGGGGGCTGAGCAGTACTTC. This gives the protein CASSYSILQGAEQYF.

The chain joins TRBV30 to TRBJ1-1, with 7 bases aligning to TRBD1. Germline-derived CDR1 and CDR2 are GTSNPN and SVGIG (reference sequence). The CDR3 sequence is 13 residues long. Trimming removed 3 bases from V and 5 bases from J; junction bases left unmatched: 6. The CDR3 sequence: CAWRIGGETEAFF. The DNA of the CDR3 is TGTGCCTGGAGAATAGGGGGCGAGACTGAAGCTTTCTTT.

This clone was picked up one time. This sequence joins TRBV2 and TRBJ1-2, with D tentatively TRBD1 (5 bases). CDR3 length equals 15 residues. V lost 2 bases to trimming and J lost 3 bases, with 13 bases between them. Germline assignment: CDR1 SNHLY and CDR2 FYNNEI. For the CDR3, the DNA is TGTGCCAGCAGTGAACTTTACAGGATCTACTATGGCTACACCTTC. As protein: CASSELYRIYYGYTF.

The gene calls are TRBV19 and TRBJ2-1; possibly TRBD1 for D (6 bases). This CDR3 contains 16 residues. The germline V gene has CDR1 LNHDA and CDR2 SQIVND (reference sequence). V lost 5 bases and J lost 0, with 14 bases in between. As DNA, the CDR3 is TGTGCCAGTAGTGAAACGATGGACAGCTCCTACAATGAGCAGTTCTTC. Amino acids: CASSETMDSSYNEQFF.

The CDR3 sequence: CASSQEDRDLETQYF. DNA of the CDR3: TGTGCCAGCAGCCAAGAGGACAGGGACTTAGAGACCCAGTACTTC. The chain links TRBV4-2 to TRBJ2-5; 8 bases match TRBD1. The germline gives CDR1 LGHNA, CDR2 YNFKEQ. The V gene end was trimmed by 0 bases and the J gene end by 4 bases; junction bases not matched to a gene: 4. The CDR3 covers 15 residues.

This rearrangement joins TRBV14 to TRBJ1-5, with D unresolved. Trimming pared 1 base from V and 6 bases from J, leaving 10 bases between. The germline V gene has CDR1 SGHDN and CDR2 FVKESK. The CDR3 has 14 amino acids. Written as DNA, the CDR3 is TGTGCCAGCAGCCAAGGAGGGAGGGCTCAGCCCCAGCATTTT. Its translation is CASSQGGRAQPQHF.

This clone has more than one count but fewer than ten. For the CDR3, the DNA is TGTGCCAGCAGTAGACTATCCCAAGAGACCCAGTACTTC. It codes for CASSRLSQETQYF. The V and J genes are TRBV28 and TRBJ2-5; a possible D gene is TRBD2 (5 bases). Germline V CDR1 and CDR2: MDHEN, SYDVKM. The CDR3 runs 13 residues. Trimming removed 5 bases from V and 1 base from J, with 8 bases in between.

There are a few counts of this clone. The chain employs TRBV4-3 and TRBJ1-2; D might be TRBD1 (5 bases). Germline V gene sequence: CDR1 LGHNA, CDR2 YSLEER. Trimming removed 0 bases at V and 4 bases at J, with 12 bases between. The CDR3 runs 15 residues. The CDR3 sequence is CASSQDLGRGYGYTF. The CDR3, as DNA: TGCGCCAGCAGCCAAGATCTGGGGAGGGGCTATGGCTACACCTTC.

V is TRBV6-4 and J is TRBJ1-5; 7 bases are a match to TRBD1. Per the germline V gene, CDR1 is MRHNA and CDR2 is SNTAGT. V lost 2 bases to trimming and J lost 4 bases; unmatched junction nucleotides: 11. The CDR3 totals 17 residues. CDR3 residues: CASSDHIQDRLNQPQHF. CDR3 nucleotide sequence: TGTGCCAGCAGTGACCATATCCAGGACAGGTTAAATCAGCCCCAGCATTTT.

The chain couples TRBV4-3 to TRBJ2-5; D gene ambiguous. Germline loops: CDR1 LGHNA, CDR2 YSLEER. V lost 1 base and J lost 5, with 11 bases in between. The length of the CDR3 is 14 residues. The CDR3 DNA reads as TGCGCCAGCAGCCAAGGGATCTCTAGGGAGACCCAGTACTTC. Its translation is CASSQGISRETQYF.

The genes are TRBV11-3 and TRBJ2-2; 9 nucleotides agree with TRBD1. The V segment lost 4 bases and the J segment 5 bases; nucleotides outside the gene matches: 14. The CDR3 consists of 18 residues. Per the germline V gene, CDR1 is SGHNT and CDR2 is YENEEA. In DNA, the CDR3 is TGTGCCAGCAGCTGGTCCCTAGCCGGGACAGGGTGGACCGGGGAGCTGTTTTTT. It specifies CASSWSLAGTGWTGELFF. Variable domain in full (rest from reference TRBV11-3 and TRBJ2-2): EAGVVQSPRYKIIEKKQPVAFWCNPISGHNTLYWYLQNLGQGPELLIRYENEEAVDDSQLPKDRFSAERLKGVDSTLKIQPAELGDSAVYLCASSWSLAGTGWTGELFFGEGSRLTVL.

V is TRBV6-5 and J is TRBJ1-2, with D hard to call. This CDR3 region has 15 residues. Per germline, CDR1 MNHEY and CDR2 SVGAGI. The V end was cut by 2 bases, the J end by 7 bases, with 17 bases between. CDR3 in amino acids: CASSYPGKPLSGYTF. In DNA form, the CDR3 reads TGTGCCAGCAGTTACCCCGGGAAGCCCCTAAGTGGCTACACCTTC.

This sequence joins TRBV4-3 and TRBJ1-2; D perhaps matches TRBD1 (5 bases). Trimming took off 1 base at V and 3 bases at J, with 12 bases between the two ends. The germline V gene encodes CDR1 LGHNA and CDR2 YSLEER. The CDR3 runs 15 residues. The CDR3 DNA reads TGCGCCAGCAGCCAAGGCGCAGGGCCCTACTATGGCTACACCTTC. Translating gives CASSQGAGPYYGYTF.

The chain has TRBV4-1 and TRBJ1-2; D might be TRBD1 (6 bases). Trimming pared 3 bases from V and 7 bases from J, leaving 18 bases between. CDR3 length equals 15 residues. Germline V lookup: CDR1 MGHRA, CDR2 YSYEKL. CDR3 DNA: TGCGCCAGCAGCCACTTATCCAGGGGAAGGGGTGGCTACACCTTC. Encoded protein: CASSHLSRGRGGYTF.

The chain couples TRBV9 to TRBJ2-2; 7 positions agree with TRBD1. CDR1 is SGDLS and CDR2 is YYNGEE in the germline V gene. V shed 4 bases and J 4 bases; nucleotides not matched to a gene: 16. The CDR3 runs 18 residues. CDR3: CASSLTENGRGTTGELFF. The CDR3 DNA reads TGTGCCAGCAGCCTGACGGAGAATGGCAGGGGGACCACCGGGGAGCTGTTTTTT. Full variable domain (missing parts from reference TRBV9 and TRBJ2-2): DSGVTQTPKHLITATGQRVTLRCSPRSGDLSVYWYQQSLDQGLQFLIQYYNGEERAKGNILERFSAQQFPDLHSELNLSSLELGDSALYFCASSLTENGRGTTGELFFGEGSRLTVL.

The rearrangement joins TRBV30 to TRBJ1-2; TRBD1 matches at 9 bases. The CDR3 contains 14 residues. Looked up from germline, CDR1 is GTSNPN and CDR2 is SVGIG (reference sequence). V shed 1 base, J shed 6 bases, and the junction held 6 bases outside the gene matches. CDR3 amino acids: CAWSAPGQGHGYTF. CDR3 DNA: TGTGCCTGGAGTGCCCCGGGACAGGGACATGGCTACACCTTC.

Only a few counts were recorded for this clone. The genes are TRBV2 and TRBJ1-5, with D possibly matching TRBD1 (6 bases). Germline V gene lookup returns CDR1 SNHLY and CDR2 FYNNEI. This CDR3 region has 15 residues. Trimming took off 5 bases at V and 1 base at J, with 12 bases between the two ends. Here the CDR3 reads CASSQQGNSNQPQHF. DNA of the CDR3: TGTGCCAGCAGTCAACAGGGCAACAGCAATCAGCCCCAGCATTTT.

The V call is TRBV9, the J call TRBJ1-1; 7 nucleotides agree with TRBD1. This CDR3 has 14 amino acids. Germline loops: CDR1 SGDLS, CDR2 YYNGEE. J was trimmed by 7 bases and V by 1 base; bases with no gene match: 7. The CDR3 spells CASSVTGAHHEAFF. In DNA form, the CDR3 reads TGTGCCAGCAGCGTAACAGGGGCCCACCATGAAGCTTTCTTT.

A few counts support this clone. A read error may account for a junction end that differs from germline. The chain joins TRBV20-1 to TRBJ1-1, with TRBD1 matching 7 bases. Germline assignment: CDR1 DFQATT and CDR2 SNEGSKA (reference sequence). The CDR3 is 11 amino acids. The CDR3 here is CSAKAGTATGF. In nucleotides, the CDR3 is TGCAGTGCAAAGGCGGGGACAGCCACCGGTTTT.